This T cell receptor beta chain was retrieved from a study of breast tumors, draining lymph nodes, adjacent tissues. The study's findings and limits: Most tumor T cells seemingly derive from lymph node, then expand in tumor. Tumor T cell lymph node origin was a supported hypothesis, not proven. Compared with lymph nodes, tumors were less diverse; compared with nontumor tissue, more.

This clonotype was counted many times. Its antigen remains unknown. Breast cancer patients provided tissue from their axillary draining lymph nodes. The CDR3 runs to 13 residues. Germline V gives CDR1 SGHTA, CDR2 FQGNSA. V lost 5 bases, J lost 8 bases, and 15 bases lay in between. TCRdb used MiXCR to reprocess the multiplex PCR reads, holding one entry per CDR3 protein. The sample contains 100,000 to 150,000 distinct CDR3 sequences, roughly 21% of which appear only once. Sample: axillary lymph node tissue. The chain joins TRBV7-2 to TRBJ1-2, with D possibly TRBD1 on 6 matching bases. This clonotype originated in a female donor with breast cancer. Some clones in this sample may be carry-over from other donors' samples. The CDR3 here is CASSPQGFLGYTF. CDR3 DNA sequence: TGTGCCAGCAGCCCCCAGGGGTTCTTGGGCTACACCTTC.